This TCR beta chain was identified during a study of T-cell memory formation after mild COVID-19. Study overall: Across donors, TCR clusters were largely donor specific.

In regard to this clonotype: Its antigen is as yet unknown.

Regarding the study as a whole: Pre-infection memory harbored some responding clones, suggesting cross-reactive memory joined.

V dropped 3 bases and J dropped 7 bases, with 13 bases sitting between them. The germline V gene has CDR1 KGHSH and CDR2 LQKENI. This CDR3 is built from 14 residues. MiXCR, run by TCRdb on the 5' RACE reads, gives a single entry per CDR3 protein. The sample has around 210,000 distinct CDR3 sequences; 9.5% are singletons. Sequenced material: PBMCs or a T cell subset sorted from them (not recorded which). This sequence originates from a man aged 18 to 30 who had mild COVID-19 (a few samples of this study predate the infection). Cell type and time point are not known. The J gene is TRBJ1-3, the V gene TRBV18; D is unclear. The DNA for the CDR3 is TGTGCCAGCTCACCCCCCTCCGTGGCGAACACCATATATTTT. Encoded protein: CASSPPSVANTIYF. Looking up the rest from reference TRBV18 and TRBJ1-3 gives the full variable domain: NAGVMQNPRHLVRRRGQEARLRCSPMKGHSHVYWYRQLPEEGLKFMVYLQKENIIDESGMPKERFSAEFPKEGPSILRIQQVVRGDSAAYFCASSPPSVANTIYFGEGSWLTVV.